This T cell receptor (beta chain) was documented in a study of blood T cells in healthy people across ages. Germline CDR1 KGHDR, CDR2 SFDVKD. The CDR3 runs to 13 residues. The V end lost 5 bases, the J end lost 2 bases, and 8 bases lay between the germline ends. Through a sample-barcoded 5' primer and a J-beta primer mix, a second PCR was run for roughly 6 to 11 cycles. TCRdb re-derived calls from the 5' RACE reads in MiXCR, one entry per CDR3 protein. The sample lists 800,000 to 1,300,000 distinct CDR3 sequences, approximately 25% seen once, with about 0.72% in the top ten. Separately, the same data were catalogued under a study of T cells of mothers and their children.

Sequenced input: blood. The chain uses TRBV24-1 and TRBJ2-5; unclear D gene. This TCR was recovered from a girl aged 2-10 years in good health. As DNA, the CDR3 is TGTGCCACCAGTGGGTCAGCTCAAGAGACCCAGTACTTC. This encodes CATSGSAQETQYF.